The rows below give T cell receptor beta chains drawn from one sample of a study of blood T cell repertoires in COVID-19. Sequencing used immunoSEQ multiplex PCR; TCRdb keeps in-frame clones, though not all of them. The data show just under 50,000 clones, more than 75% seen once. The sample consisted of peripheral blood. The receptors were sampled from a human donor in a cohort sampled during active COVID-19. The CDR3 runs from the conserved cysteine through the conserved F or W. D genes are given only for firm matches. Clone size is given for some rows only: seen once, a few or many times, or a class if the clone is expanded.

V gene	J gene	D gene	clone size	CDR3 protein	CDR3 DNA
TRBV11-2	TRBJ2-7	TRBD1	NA	CASSKPGQGGEQYF	TGTGCCAGCAGTAAGCCGGGACAGGGTGGCGAGCAGTACTTC
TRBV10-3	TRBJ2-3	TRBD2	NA	CAISDRGRPDTQYF	TGTGCCATCAGTGATCGCGGGAGGCCTGATACGCAGTATTTT
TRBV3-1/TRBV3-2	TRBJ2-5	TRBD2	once	CASSQGTSGTLGKTQYF	TGTGCCAGCAGCCAAGGGACTAGCGGGACCCTTGGCAAGACCCAGTACTTC
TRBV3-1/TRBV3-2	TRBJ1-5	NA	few	CASSQGVGNQPQHF	TGTGCCAGCAGCCAAGGAGTAGGCAATCAGCCCCAGCATTTT
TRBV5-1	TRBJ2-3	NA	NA	CASSSGDTDTQYF	TGCGCCAGCAGCTCGGGGGACACAGATACGCAGTATTTT
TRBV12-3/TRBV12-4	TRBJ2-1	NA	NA	CASSLGEDNEQFF	TGTGCCAGCAGCCTTGGGGAGGACAATGAGCAGTTCTTC
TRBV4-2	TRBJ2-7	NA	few	CASSPSGQLYEQYF	TGTGCCAGCAGCCCCTCAGGGCAGTTGTACGAGCAGTACTTC
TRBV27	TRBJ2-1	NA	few	CASSYGGHYNEQFF	TGTGCCAGCAGTTATGGGGGACATTACAATGAGCAGTTCTTC
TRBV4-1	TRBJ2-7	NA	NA	CASAHGETYEQYF	TGCGCCAGCGCGCACGGAGAAACCTACGAGCAGTACTTC
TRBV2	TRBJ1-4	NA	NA	CASSQRRETTNEKLFF	TGTGCCAGCAGTCAGAGGAGGGAAACAACTAATGAAAAACTGTTTTTT
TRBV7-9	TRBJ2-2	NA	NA	CASSSRRGGPNTGELFF	TGTGCCAGCAGCTCTCGGAGGGGGGGACCGAACACCGGGGAGCTGTTTTTT
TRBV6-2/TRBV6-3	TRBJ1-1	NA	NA	CASSETGLWTEAFF	TGTGCCAGCAGTGAGACGGGACTGTGGACTGAAGCTTTCTTT
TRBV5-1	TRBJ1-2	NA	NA	CASSLVSQGTGGYTF	TGCGCCAGCAGCTTGGTTAGTCAGGGAACAGGGGGCTACACCTTC
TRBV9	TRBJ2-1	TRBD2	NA	CASSVGGGAFYNEQFF	TGTGCCAGCAGCGTAGGCGGGGGGGCCTTCTACAATGAGCAGTTCTTC
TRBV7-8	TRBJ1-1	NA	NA	CASSRGGGRDGAFF	TGTGCCAGCAGCCGAGGGGGGGGGAGAGACGGAGCTTTCTTT
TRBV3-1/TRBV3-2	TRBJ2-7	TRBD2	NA	CASSFIRRGGEQYF	TGTGCCAGCAGCTTTATAAGGCGCGGGGGCGAGCAGTACTTC
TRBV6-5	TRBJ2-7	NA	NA	CASSPTIQYEQYF	TGTGCCAGCAGTCCCACGATACAGTACGAGCAGTACTTC
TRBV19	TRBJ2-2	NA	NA	CASSREGRSGELFF	TGTGCCAGTAGTAGAGAGGGGCGGTCCGGGGAGCTGTTTTTT
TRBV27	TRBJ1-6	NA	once	CASTSTGSSYNSPLHF	TGTGCCAGCACTTCGACAGGTAGCTCCTATAATTCACCCCTCCACTTT
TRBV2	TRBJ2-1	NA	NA	CASARLNEQFF	TGTGCCAGCGCTAGATTGAATGAGCAGTTCTTC
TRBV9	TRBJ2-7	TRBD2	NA	CASSPGTSGRGEQYF	TGTGCCAGCAGCCCTGGGACTAGCGGGAGGGGAGAGCAGTACTTC
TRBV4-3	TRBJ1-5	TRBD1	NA	CASSQVPRGNQPQHF	TGCGCCAGCAGCCAAGTTCCCAGGGGGAATCAGCCCCAGCATTTT
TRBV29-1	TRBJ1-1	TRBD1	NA	CSVIGRQGNTEAFF	TGCAGCGTTATCGGGAGACAGGGGAACACTGAAGCTTTCTTT
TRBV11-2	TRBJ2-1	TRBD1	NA	CASSLDRRGQGNNEQFF	TGTGCCAGCAGCTTAGACCGCCGTGGACAGGGCAACAATGAGCAGTTCTTC
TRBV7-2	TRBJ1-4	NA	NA	CASSLGQARGEKLFF	TGTGCCAGCAGCTTAGGACAGGCTCGTGGGGAAAAACTGTTTTTT
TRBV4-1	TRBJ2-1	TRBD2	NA	CASSQPLLAGGSYEQFF	TGCGCCAGCAGCCAACCTCTCCTAGCGGGAGGATCGTATGAGCAGTTCTTC
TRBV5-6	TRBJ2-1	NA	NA	CASSFGTGSLPEQFF	TGTGCCAGCAGCTTCGGAACAGGGTCCCTTCCTGAGCAGTTCTTC
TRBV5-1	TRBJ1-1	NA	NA	CASSWIWRQATNTEAFF	TGCGCCAGCAGCTGGATATGGAGACAGGCAACGAACACTGAAGCTTTCTTT
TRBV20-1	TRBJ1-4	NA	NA	CSASLDYNEKLFF	TGCAGTGCTAGTTTAGACTATAATGAAAAACTGTTTTTT
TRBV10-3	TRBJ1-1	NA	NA	CAMSGRSDTEAFF	TGTGCCATGTCGGGGAGGTCTGACACTGAAGCTTTCTTT
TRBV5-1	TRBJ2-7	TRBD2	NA	CASSLALADYEQYF	TGCGCCAGCAGCTTGGCCCTAGCGGACTACGAGCAGTACTTC